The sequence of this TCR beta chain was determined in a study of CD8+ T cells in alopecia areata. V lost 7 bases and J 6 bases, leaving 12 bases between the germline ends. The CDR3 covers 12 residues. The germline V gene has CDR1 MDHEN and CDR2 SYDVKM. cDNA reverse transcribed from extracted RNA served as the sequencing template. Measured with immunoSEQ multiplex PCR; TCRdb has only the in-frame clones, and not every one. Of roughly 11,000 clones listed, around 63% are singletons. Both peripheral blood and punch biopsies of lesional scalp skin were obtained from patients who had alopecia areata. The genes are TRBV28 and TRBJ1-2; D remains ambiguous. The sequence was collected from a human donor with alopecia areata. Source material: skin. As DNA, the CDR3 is TGTGCCAGCACCGGCGGTCATGATGGCTACACCTTC. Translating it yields CASTGGHDGYTF.